This T cell receptor (beta chain) was recovered during a study of cytomegalovirus exposure and HLA in healthy donors. Both 60 Vbeta primers and 13 Jbeta primers went into the PCR. Sequencing used immunoSEQ multiplex PCR; TCRdb keeps in-frame clones, though not all of them. This sample has approximately 150,000 clones, with roughly 85% found just once. CDR3 length equals 13 residues. Germline V lookup: CDR1 SGDLS, CDR2 YYNGEE. Deletions cut 2 bases from V and 7 bases from J, with 12 bases between. Concerning this clone itself: The antigen is not known.

Whole-study results and caveats: Prior analysis indicated that the majority of TCR beta V segments exhibited productivity approximately 87% or approximately 30% of the time. Highly shared sequence variants in one cluster were likely a sequencing artifact. Overall, around 160 TCR beta chains were annotated as cytomegalovirus-associated.

The source is a man aged 40-49 years in good health and CMV-seronegative. The sample consisted of PBMCs. The gene calls are TRBV9 and TRBJ2-5; D unresolved. In DNA form, the CDR3 reads TGTGCCAGCAGCGTTGGTGCGCGCGGGACCCAGTACTTC. Translation: CASSVGARGTQYF.